These T cell receptor beta chains were read from a single sample in a study of identifying expanded T cells in peripheral blood. Profiling relied on immunoSEQ multiplex PCR, and the TCRdb table lists in-frame clones only, not all of them. The sample lists about 90,000 clones, approximately 81% seen once, with around 4% in the top ten. Sequenced input: blood. These receptors originate from a person aged 18 to 75 in good health. Both conserved end residues are part of each CDR3. The order of the fields is V gene, clone size, D gene, J gene, CDR3 DNA, CDR3 protein. The D gene is left open where the match is weak. Only some rows state a clone size, as once, few, many or a class for expanded clones.

V gene: TRBV19
clone size: NA
D gene: NA
J gene: TRBJ2-7
CDR3 DNA: TGTGCCAGTAGTATGCGCGGGTCAGCCTACGAGCAGTACTTC
CDR3 protein: CASSMRGSAYEQYF

V gene: TRBV6-5
clone size: NA
D gene: NA
J gene: TRBJ1-2
CDR3 DNA: TGTGCCAGCAGTTACTTTGCCAGGGTGGGCTATGGCTACACCTTC
CDR3 protein: CASSYFARVGYGYTF

V gene: TRBV18
clone size: NA
D gene: NA
J gene: TRBJ1-5
CDR3 DNA: TGTGCCAGCTCACTCAGTTCGGCGCTGTTCCAGCCCCAGCATTTT
CDR3 protein: CASSLSSALFQPQHF

V gene: TRBV4-1
clone size: NA
D gene: NA
J gene: TRBJ1-3
CDR3 DNA: TGCGCCAGCAGCCAAGAGGGATACTCTGGAAACACCATATATTTT
CDR3 protein: CASSQEGYSGNTIYF

V gene: TRBV13
clone size: NA
D gene: TRBD1
J gene: TRBJ1-1
CDR3 DNA: TGTGCCAGCAGCTCGGACAGGGGACGGGCTTTCTTT
CDR3 protein: CASSSDRGRAFF

V gene: TRBV11-2
clone size: few
D gene: NA
J gene: TRBJ1-5
CDR3 DNA: TGTGCCAGCAGCTTAGAATGGGGTCAGCCCCAGCATTTT
CDR3 protein: CASSLEWGQPQHF

V gene: TRBV30
clone size: NA
D gene: NA
J gene: TRBJ2-3
CDR3 DNA: TGTGCCTGGAGGAGCTTGTGGGATTTATCAGGGACCGACGTGAGCACAGATACGCAGTATTTT
CDR3 protein: CAWRSLWDLSGTDVSTDTQYF

V gene: TRBV7-9
clone size: NA
D gene: NA
J gene: TRBJ2-7
CDR3 DNA: TGTGCCAGCAGCTGGGCCGGTTACGAGCAGTACTTC
CDR3 protein: CASSWAGYEQYF

V gene: TRBV5-1
clone size: NA
D gene: TRBD1
J gene: TRBJ1-1
CDR3 DNA: TGCGCCAGCAGCAGGGACAGTGTTAACACTGAAGCTTTCTTT
CDR3 protein: CASSRDSVNTEAFF

V gene: TRBV7-2
clone size: NA
D gene: NA
J gene: TRBJ1-6
CDR3 DNA: TGTGCCAGCAGCTTTGGGGCCCTGGGTCCACCCCTCCACTTT
CDR3 protein: CASSFGALGPPLHF

V gene: TRBV29-1
clone size: few
D gene: NA
J gene: TRBJ1-1
CDR3 DNA: TGCAGCGTTGAGGGCAGGGCGAACACTGAAGCTTTCTTT
CDR3 protein: CSVEGRANTEAFF

V gene: TRBV27
clone size: NA
D gene: NA
J gene: TRBJ1-1
CDR3 DNA: TGTGCCAGCAGAACTCCCTTTGTGGGAGAAGCTTTCTTT
CDR3 protein: CASRTPFVGEAFF

V gene: TRBV27
clone size: once
D gene: NA
J gene: TRBJ2-1
CDR3 DNA: TGTGCCAGCAGTTTGATAGGGGCCTTTTACAATGAGCAGTTCTTC
CDR3 protein: CASSLIGAFYNEQFF

V gene: TRBV21-1
clone size: NA
D gene: NA
J gene: TRBJ1-4
CDR3 DNA: TGTGCCTCGCAGGGGTCTAGGGAAAAACTGTTTTTT
CDR3 protein: CASQGSREKLFF

V gene: TRBV11-2
clone size: once
D gene: NA
J gene: TRBJ1-2
CDR3 DNA: TGTGCCAGCAGCTTAGGTTCGCAGCGCCTAAGGGGGGGCTACACCTTC
CDR3 protein: CASSLGSQRLRGGYTF

V gene: TRBV7-2
clone size: NA
D gene: NA
J gene: TRBJ1-5
CDR3 DNA: TGTGCCAGCAGCCCACAGGGTTCCAATCAGCCCCAGCATTTT
CDR3 protein: CASSPQGSNQPQHF

V gene: TRBV7-9
clone size: NA
D gene: NA
J gene: TRBJ1-6
CDR3 DNA: TGTGCCAGCAGCTTCGATGGAGCAGGGCGGTTTAGGGGTTCACCCCTCCACTTT
CDR3 protein: CASSFDGAGRFRGSPLHF

V gene: TRBV7-8
clone size: NA
D gene: NA
J gene: TRBJ2-1
CDR3 DNA: TGTGCCAGCAGCTTGGCCAGCGGACGGTTGGACTACAATGAGCAGTTCTTC
CDR3 protein: CASSLASGRLDYNEQFF